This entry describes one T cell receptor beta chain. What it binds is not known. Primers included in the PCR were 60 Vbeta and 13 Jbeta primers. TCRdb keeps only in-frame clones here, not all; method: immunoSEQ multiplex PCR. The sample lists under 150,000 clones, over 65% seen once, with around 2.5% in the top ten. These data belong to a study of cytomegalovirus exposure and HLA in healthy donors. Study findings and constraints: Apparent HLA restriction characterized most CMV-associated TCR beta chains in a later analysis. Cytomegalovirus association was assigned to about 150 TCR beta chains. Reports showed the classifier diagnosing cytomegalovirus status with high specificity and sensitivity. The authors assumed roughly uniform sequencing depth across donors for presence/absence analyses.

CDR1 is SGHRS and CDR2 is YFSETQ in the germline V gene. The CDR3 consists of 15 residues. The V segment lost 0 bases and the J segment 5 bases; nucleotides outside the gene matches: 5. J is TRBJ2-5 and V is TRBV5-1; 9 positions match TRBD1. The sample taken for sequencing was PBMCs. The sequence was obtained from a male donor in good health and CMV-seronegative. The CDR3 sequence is CASSLAGTGRETQYF. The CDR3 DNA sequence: TGCGCCAGCAGCTTGGCCGGGACAGGGCGGGAGACCCAGTACTTC.